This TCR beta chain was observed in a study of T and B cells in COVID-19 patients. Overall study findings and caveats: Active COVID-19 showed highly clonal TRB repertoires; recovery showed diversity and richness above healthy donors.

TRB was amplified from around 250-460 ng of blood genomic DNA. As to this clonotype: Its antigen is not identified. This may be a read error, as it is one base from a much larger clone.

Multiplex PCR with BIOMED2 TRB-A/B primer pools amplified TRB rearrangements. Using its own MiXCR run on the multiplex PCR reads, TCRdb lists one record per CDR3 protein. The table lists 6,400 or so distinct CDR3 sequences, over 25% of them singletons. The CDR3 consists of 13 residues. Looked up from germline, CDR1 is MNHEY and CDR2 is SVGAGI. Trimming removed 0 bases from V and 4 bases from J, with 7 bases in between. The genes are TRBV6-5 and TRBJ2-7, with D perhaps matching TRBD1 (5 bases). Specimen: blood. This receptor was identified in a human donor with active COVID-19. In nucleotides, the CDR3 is TGTGCCAGCAGTTACTCTGGGGCATACGAGCAGTACTTC. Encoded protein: CASSYSGAYEQYF.